A single sample is the source of the 28 T cell receptor beta chains below, sequenced in a study of beta chain features in type 1 diabetes. What was sequenced were expressed TCRB transcripts, since all of the isolated RNA had been reverse transcribed. Using immunoSEQ multiplex PCR, the repertoire was profiled, and TCRdb retains in-frame clones only, with some absent. The table has about 620,000 clones, roughly 16% seen once; the top ten hold 0.07% to 0.095%. The material sequenced was naive CD4+ T cells from blood. The receptors here all came from a man aged 18 to 30 in good health.

The gene calls are TRBV5-4 and TRBJ1-6, with 8 positions matching TRBD1. CDR1 is SGHNT, CDR2 YYREEE, per germline (reference sequence). The CDR3 extends over 15 amino acids. Trimming at V came to 4 bases and at J to 9 bases, leaving 9 bases not matched to a gene. The CDR3 is CASSIQDRVGSPLHF. The CDR3 nucleotides are TGTGCCAGCAGCATACAGGACAGGGTCGGTTCACCCCTCCACTTT.

The V gene is TRBV7-2, the J gene TRBJ2-7, with D hard to call. This CDR3 has 12 residues. Germline lookup yields CDR1 SGHTA and CDR2 FQGNSA. V was shortened by 4 bases and J by 9 bases, with 13 bases between the two germline ends. This chain's CDR3 is CASSSGRIGQYF. The CDR3 DNA is TGTGCCAGCAGCTCCGGGCGGATCGGGCAGTACTTC.

This clone was detected only a few times. The chain employs TRBV14 and TRBJ1-2, with D uncertain. Trimming removed 4 bases at V and 8 bases at J, with 11 bases between. The CDR3 totals 12 residues. Germline V gene lookup returns CDR1 SGHDN and CDR2 FVKESK. CDR3 in DNA: TGTGCCAGCAGCCTTACCGTGGGAGGCTACACCTTC. Its translation: CASSLTVGGYTF.

The table lists this clone with a few counts. The rearrangement uses TRBV19 and TRBJ1-2; D may be TRBD1 (5 bases). Germline V lookup: CDR1 LNHDA, CDR2 SQIVND (reference sequence). CDR3 size: 12 residues. V lost 8 bases, J lost 3 bases, and 10 bases lay in between. The CDR3 DNA reads as TGTGCCAGTTGGGACTTGGACTATGGCTACACCTTC. This translates into CASWDLDYGYTF.

There are a few counts of this clone. The chain carries TRBV30 and TRBJ2-7, with D tentatively TRBD2 (6 bases). This CDR3 is 12 amino acids long. Germline V gene lookup returns CDR1 GTSNPN and CDR2 SVGIG (reference sequence). Trimming left V 5 bases short and J 5 bases short, with 13 bases between. CDR3 bases: TGTGCCTGGGGACGGGAGCGGCACGAGCAGTACTTC. Its protein is CAWGRERHEQYF.

This clone was observed a handful of times. As DNA, the CDR3 is TGTGCCAGCATATCGGGGGCCCCAGATACGCAGTATTTT. It translates to CASISGAPDTQYF. This chain joins TRBV7-2 and TRBJ2-3; tentatively, D is TRBD1 or TRBD2 (6 bases each). Trimming pared 7 bases from V and 4 bases from J, leaving 12 bases between. This CDR3 contains 13 residues. Germline V gene lookup returns CDR1 SGHTA and CDR2 FQGNSA.

The chain couples TRBV5-4 to TRBJ2-1, with TRBD2 matching over 8 bases. In germline, CDR1 is SGHNT, CDR2 YYREEE (reference sequence). The ends lost 3 bases at V and 2 bases at J; junction bases unmatched: 4. The CDR3 is 15 amino acids. This CDR3 is CASSSAGDPYNEQFF. The CDR3 region has the DNA TGTGCCAGCAGCTCAGCGGGGGACCCCTACAATGAGCAGTTCTTC.

This clone turned up a few times. V gene TRBV7-2 combines with J gene TRBJ2-3, with 10 bases fitting TRBD2. Germline V gene lookup returns CDR1 SGHTA and CDR2 FQGNSA. The CDR3 contains 15 residues. Trimming at V came to 8 bases and at J to 1 base, leaving 6 bases not matched to a gene. The CDR3 spells CASGLAGARTDTQYF. The CDR3 DNA follows: TGTGCCAGCGGGCTAGCGGGAGCTCGCACAGATACGCAGTATTTT.

The rearrangement uses TRBV7-2 and TRBJ1-1; D is unresolved. The V end lost 1 base, the J end lost 0 bases, and 9 bases lay between the germline ends. This CDR3 has 15 amino acids. The germline CDR1 and CDR2 sequences are SGHTA and FQGNSA. The CDR3 protein is CASSLVGRLNTEAFF. CDR3 nucleotides: TGTGCCAGCAGCTTAGTAGGACGTCTGAACACTGAAGCTTTCTTT.

In its sample, this clone was seen a few times. This rearrangement joins TRBV7-3 to TRBJ1-1; D unresolved. Germline V gene data show CDR1 as SGHTA and CDR2 as FQGTGA. Trimming left V 1 base short and J 3 bases short, with 12 bases between. CDR3 length equals 15 residues. The CDR3 DNA reads TGTGCCAGCAGCTTAAAGTACATACCGGACACTGAAGCTTTCTTT. Translated, it gives CASSLKYIPDTEAFF.

This clone appeared a few times. The genes are TRBV19 and TRBJ2-2, with 12 bases that match TRBD1. J was trimmed by 4 bases and V by 5 bases; bases with no gene match: 5. The CDR3 length is 16 residues. CDR1 and CDR2 from the germline V gene are LNHDA and SQIVND (reference sequence). CDR3 in amino acids: CASSRDRGRPTGELFF. For the CDR3, the DNA is TGTGCCAGTAGTCGGGACAGGGGGCGTCCCACCGGGGAGCTGTTTTTT. The whole variable domain, filled in from reference TRBV19 and TRBJ2-2, reads DGGITQSPKYLFRKEGQNVTLSCEQNLNHDAMYWYRQDPGQGLRLIYYSQIVNDFQKGDIAEGYSVSREKKESFPLTVTSAQKNPTAFYLCASSRDRGRPTGELFFGEGSRLTVL.

The J gene is TRBJ1-2, the V gene TRBV10-3; D is perhaps TRBD1 (5 bases). V lost 8 bases and J lost 0, with 7 bases in between. This CDR3 comprises 12 residues. Germline assignment: CDR1 ENHRY and CDR2 SYGVKD. The CDR3: CAISGTNYGYTF. The CDR3 DNA sequence: TGTGCCATCTCAGGGACTAACTATGGCTACACCTTC.

This chain connects TRBV5-1 to TRBJ2-5; 10 bases are shared with TRBD1. V lost 5 bases and J lost 0; bases outside the gene matches: 4. CDR1 is SGHRS, CDR2 YFSETQ, per germline. The CDR3 sequence is 15 residues long. As DNA, the CDR3 is TGCGCCAGCAGTCCGGGACAGGGGAACCAAGAGACCCAGTACTTC. This encodes CASSPGQGNQETQYF.

The chain uses TRBV5-1 and TRBJ2-4; D remains unclear. The CDR3 contains 16 residues. V was pared by 0 bases and J by 8 bases, with 18 bases between. Germline-derived CDR1 and CDR2 are SGHRS and YFSETQ. In nucleotides, the CDR3 is TGCGCCAGCAGCTTGGCCGGCCCTCCTGCGGAAGACATTCAGTACTTC. Translating it yields CASSLAGPPAEDIQYF.

The chain recombines TRBV28 with TRBJ2-7; D not certain. Trimming removed 8 bases at V and 5 bases at J, with 10 bases between. Germline V lookup: CDR1 MDHEN, CDR2 SYDVKM. The CDR3 is made up of 11 amino acids. This CDR3 reads CASGPPHEQYF. CDR3 in DNA: TGTGCCAGCGGGCCTCCCCACGAGCAGTACTTC.

In this sample, this clone turned up a few times. The V gene is TRBV11-2, the J gene TRBJ2-1; a weak D match, TRBD2 (5 bases). This CDR3 contains 15 residues. Trimming took off 5 bases at V and 3 bases at J, with 14 bases between the two ends. Per the germline V gene, CDR1 is SGHAT and CDR2 is FQNNGV. CDR3 in DNA: TGTGCCAGCAGCGGACGACTTGGACTCTACAATGAGCAGTTCTTC. This codes for CASSGRLGLYNEQFF.

The V and J genes are TRBV5-4 and TRBJ2-6; 7 nucleotides align to TRBD1. Per the germline V gene, CDR1 is SGHNT and CDR2 is YYREEE (reference sequence). The junction had 7 bases not matched to a gene; V was cut back by 4 bases and J by 0 bases. This CDR3 contains 17 residues. The CDR3 nucleotides are TGTGCCAGCAGCGAGGGACAGAGACCCTCTGGGGCCAACGTCCTGACTTTC. This codes for CASSEGQRPSGANVLTF.

V and J are TRBV6-5 and TRBJ2-2; D not certain. Trimming stripped 0 bases from V and 4 bases from J, with 9 bases between. Germline CDR1 reads MNHEY; CDR2 reads SVGAGI. The CDR3 is 15 residues long. CDR3 amino acids: CASSYSRSGTGELFF. The CDR3 DNA reads TGTGCCAGCAGTTACTCTCGTAGTGGCACCGGGGAGCTGTTTTTT.

This clone was seen a few times. The chain joins TRBV7-2 to TRBJ1-3; D gene unclear. This CDR3 has 16 amino acids. The V and J ends lost 5 bases and 6 bases respectively, with 20 bases between them. CDR1 is SGHTA, CDR2 FQGNSA, per germline. The CDR3 DNA is TGTGCCAGCAGCCAGGACGGCATTCAACCCCAAAACACCATATATTTT. Protein: CASSQDGIQPQNTIYF.

The chain has TRBV7-8 and TRBJ1-5, with TRBD1 identical over 7 bases. Germline V lookup: CDR1 SGHVS, CDR2 FQNEAQ. This CDR3 region has 15 residues. V shed 8 bases and J 3 bases; nucleotides not matched to a gene: 10. The CDR3 protein is CASGATGSANQPQHF. CDR3 nucleotide sequence: TGTGCCAGCGGGGCGACAGGGTCGGCCAATCAGCCCCAGCATTTT.

The chain couples TRBV4-3 to TRBJ2-3, with D maybe TRBD1 (6 bases). V was shortened by 4 bases and J by 1 base, with 12 bases between the two germline ends. There are 15 residues in the CDR3. The V gene's germline CDR1 is LGHNA and CDR2 YSLEER. The CDR3 DNA sequence: TGCGCCAGCAGCCTCGACAGGACCCGCACAGATACGCAGTATTTT. Amino acids: CASSLDRTRTDTQYF.

This chain links TRBV18 with TRBJ1-1, with D tentatively TRBD1 (5 bases). Trimming pared 1 base from V and 2 bases from J, leaving 11 bases between. The germline V gene has CDR1 KGHSH and CDR2 LQKENI. There are 15 residues in the CDR3. The DNA for the CDR3 is TGTGCCAGCTCACCACTCCCTGACAGTAACACTGAAGCTTTCTTT. Amino acids: CASSPLPDSNTEAFF. Drawing the rest from reference TRBV18 and TRBJ1-1, the complete variable domain is NAGVMQNPRHLVRRRGQEARLRCSPMKGHSHVYWYRQLPEEGLKFMVYLQKENIIDESGMPKERFSAEFPKEGPSILRIQQVVRGDSAAYFCASSPLPDSNTEAFFGQGTRLTVV.

The rearrangement links TRBV9 to TRBJ1-6; D remains unclear. CDR1 and CDR2 from the germline V gene are SGDLS and YYNGEE. The CDR3 runs to 15 residues. The V end lost 4 bases, the J end lost 0 bases, and 8 bases lay between the germline ends. The CDR3 is CASSPRSSYNSPLHF. In DNA, the CDR3 is TGTGCCAGCAGCCCCAGGAGCTCCTATAATTCACCCCTCCACTTT.

This clone was seen many times. The chain is built from TRBV7-9 and TRBJ2-1, with D possibly matching TRBD2 (5 bases). The germline V gene has CDR1 SEHNR and CDR2 FQNEAQ (reference sequence). V was cut by 0 bases and J by 6 bases, with 9 bases left in between. This CDR3 contains 14 residues. The CDR3 protein is CASSLAPGSNEQFF. As DNA, the CDR3 is TGTGCCAGCAGCTTAGCGCCGGGGAGCAATGAGCAGTTCTTC.

The chain is built from TRBV6-5 and TRBJ1-3, with D possibly matching TRBD1 (6 bases). CDR1 MNHEY and CDR2 SVGAGI come from the germline V gene. The CDR3 runs 15 residues. Trimming left V 2 bases short and J 1 base short, with 9 bases between. CDR3 coding DNA: TGTGCCAGCAGTTACGGGACAAGATCTGGAAACACCATATATTTT. Translating gives CASSYGTRSGNTIYF.

The gene calls are TRBV7-2 and TRBJ2-3; D remains unclear. Between the trimmed V and J ends, which lost 1 base and 0 bases, there was a span of 11 bases. This CDR3 is 16 amino acids long. Germline V gene sequence: CDR1 SGHTA, CDR2 FQGNSA. For the CDR3, the DNA is TGTGCCAGCAGCTTAGGGGCTTCCATTAGCACAGATACGCAGTATTTT. This sequence encodes CASSLGASISTDTQYF.

This rearrangement joins TRBV9 to TRBJ2-7, with D unclear. Germline V CDR1 and CDR2: SGDLS, YYNGEE. V dropped 0 bases and J dropped 4 bases, with 14 bases sitting between them. The CDR3 runs to 15 residues. CDR3 in amino acids: CASSVATGSRYEQYF. Here the CDR3 DNA reads TGTGCCAGCAGCGTAGCTACGGGTTCCCGTTACGAGCAGTACTTC. Full variable domain (remainder filled in from reference TRBV9 and TRBJ2-7): DSGVTQTPKHLITATGQRVTLRCSPRSGDLSVYWYQQSLDQGLQFLIQYYNGEERAKGNILERFSAQQFPDLHSELNLSSLELGDSALYFCASSVATGSRYEQYFGPGTRLTVT.

This clone has more than one count but fewer than ten. The chain employs TRBV4-3 and TRBJ1-1; 7 positions agree with TRBD1. J gave up 6 bases and V 1 base, and 11 bases lay outside the gene matches. The CDR3 loop spans 16 amino acids. Germline assignment: CDR1 LGHNA and CDR2 YSLEER. CDR3 DNA sequence: TGCGCCAGCAGCCAAGGTCTAAGGCGTCAGGGGGCTGAAGCTTTCTTT. The encoded protein is CASSQGLRRQGAEAFF.